This record covers a single TCR beta chain. Its antigen is still unknown. It has no much larger one-base neighbor in the sample; base qualities were not kept. This sample was included in a study of blood T cell repertoires in COVID-19 (dated by TCRdb to 2019 to 2021). For context, the study as a whole: Samples from collaborators originated in the United States, Italy and Spain and spanned both the acute and convalescent phases of COVID-19. The material from the prospective study consisted of cDNA or gDNA derived from T cells, B-cell-depleted T cells, or PBMCs. The dataset comprised deeply sampled blood TCRbeta repertoires from subjects exposed to, actively infected with, or recovered from COVID-19. The repertoires were released in a freely available public database meant as a resource for research on the immune response to SARS-CoV-2. The samples were drawn from the first 160 participants of the ongoing ImmuneRACE study and from some 1,300 subjects provided by 6 global collaborators. Sample metadata almost always included a de-identified subject ID, COVID-19 status, age in years and sex. Where HLA class I and class II types were available, the types were taken from metadata supplied by the sample provider, not from assay-based typing. Broad study findings and their caveats: The amount of clinical and demographic metadata varied by source and participant and was provided uncurated.

TCRbeta CDR3 regions were amplified from genomic DNA by means of the immunoSEQ Assay, a bias-controlled multiplex PCR. For the original study's pipeline: The number of nucleated cells in each sample was estimated by amplification of reference gene primers within the assay. To quantify the absolute abundance of each unique TCRbeta CDR3 rearrangement, sequence reads were collapsed and filtered. For each sample, productive Simpson clonality was calculated as the square root of Simpson's diversity index over productive rearrangements. The clones in this table, taken by TCRdb from immuneACCESS, are in-frame only. Not every clone is retained; where verified, under half of the shortfall comes from an unresolved V gene, and the cause of the rest is unknown. The V and J calls and the clone size are those of that table, but D and trimming were determined from the DNA. This sample lists approximately 200,000 clones; about nine tenths were detected once. The biggest ten clones account for less than 1.5% of the sample.

Enrolling through a virtual design, the prospective study's participants ranged in age from about 18 to 89 years and lived across roughly 23 United States geographic areas. To assign participants to cohorts, the prospective study relied on clinical history that participants themselves reported in a screening survey and a study questionnaire. Recovered participants in ImmuneRACE Cohort 3 were defined by two consecutive negative NP/OP PCR tests, clearance by a healthcare professional, or resolution of symptoms. Each participant in the prospective study had whole blood, serum and a nasopharyngeal or oropharyngeal swab collected by mobile phlebotomists. Over a roughly 2-month period, participants in the prospective study had the option of providing additional blood draws and questionnaires. Before DNA extraction, prospective study blood samples were shipped either frozen or at room temperature. The CDR3 measures 14 amino acids from cysteine to phenylalanine. The kept DNA is CDR3 alone, 42 bases in frame from the first base. Cut back by 0 bases and 8 bases, the V and J ends lie 11 bases apart. Per the germline V gene (reference sequence), LNHNV is the CDR1 and YYDKDF is the CDR2.

The rearrangement combines TRBV15 with TRBJ2-1; the D gene assignment is ambiguous. Sequences were obtained from PBMCs or T cells enriched from blood (not recorded which). The clonotype comes from a man aged 30 to 45 who had recovered from COVID-19. In nucleotide form, the sequence is TGTGCCACCAGCAGAGATATAGGAGAGGATGAGCAGTTCTTC. This is translated as CATSRDIGEDEQFF.